The sequence of this T cell receptor (beta chain) was determined in a study of STAT3 mutations in large granular lymphocyte leukemia. In regard to this clone: Its target is unknown.

Data came from immunoSEQ multiplex PCR; TCRdb stores just in-frame clones and leaves some out. Of 15,000 to 17,000 clones in the sample, about 90% were seen once. V shed 3 bases and J shed 5 bases, with 18 bases lying between them. The CDR3 is 16 residues long. Looked up from germline, CDR1 is KGHSH and CDR2 is LQKENI. General study findings and limits: At least one immunodominant TCR beta clonotype appeared in every T-cell large granular lymphocyte leukemia patient. After therapy, about 30% of the 18 patients switched clonotypes, all new clones STAT3 wild type.

This TCR derives from a woman between 45 and 60 years old with T-cell large granular lymphocyte leukemia. Some clones in this sample may be carry-over from other donors' samples. Sequencing input: peripheral blood mononuclear cells. V is TRBV18 and J is TRBJ2-3; a weak D match, TRBD2 (5 bases). The CDR3 loop is CASSPPRLLNGDTQYF. In nucleotides, the CDR3 is TGTGCCAGCTCACCGCCTCGACTACTAAATGGAGATACGCAGTATTTT.